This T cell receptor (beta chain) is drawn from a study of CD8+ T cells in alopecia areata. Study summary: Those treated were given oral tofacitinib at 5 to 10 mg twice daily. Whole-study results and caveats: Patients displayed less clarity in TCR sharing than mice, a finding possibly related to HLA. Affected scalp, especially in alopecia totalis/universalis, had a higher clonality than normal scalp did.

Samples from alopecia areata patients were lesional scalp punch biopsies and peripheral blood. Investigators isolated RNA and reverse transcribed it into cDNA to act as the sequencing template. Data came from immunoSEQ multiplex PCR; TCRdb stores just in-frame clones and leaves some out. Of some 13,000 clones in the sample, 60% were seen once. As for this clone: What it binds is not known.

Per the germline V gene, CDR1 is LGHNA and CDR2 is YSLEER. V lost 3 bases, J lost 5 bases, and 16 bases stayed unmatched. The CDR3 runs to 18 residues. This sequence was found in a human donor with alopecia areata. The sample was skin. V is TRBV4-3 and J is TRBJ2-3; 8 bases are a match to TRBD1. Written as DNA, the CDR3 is TGCGCCAGCAGCCAGCTCCCCCGACAGGGGTTAAACGAAGATACGCAGTATTTT. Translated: CASSQLPRQGLNEDTQYF.